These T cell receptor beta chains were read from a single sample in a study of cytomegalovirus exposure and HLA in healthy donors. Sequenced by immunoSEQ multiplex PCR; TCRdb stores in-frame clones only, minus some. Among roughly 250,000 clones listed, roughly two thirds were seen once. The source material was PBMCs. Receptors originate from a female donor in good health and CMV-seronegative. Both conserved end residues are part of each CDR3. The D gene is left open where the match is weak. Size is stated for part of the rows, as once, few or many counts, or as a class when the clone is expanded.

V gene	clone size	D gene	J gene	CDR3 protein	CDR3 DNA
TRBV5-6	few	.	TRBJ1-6	CASSLSGVSSPLHF	TGTGCCAGCAGCTTGTCAGGGGTTAGTTCACCCCTCCACTTT
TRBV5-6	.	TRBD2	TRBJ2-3	CASSLVLAGGPNTQYF	TGTGCCAGCAGCTTGGTTCTAGCGGGAGGGCCAAATACGCAGTATTTT
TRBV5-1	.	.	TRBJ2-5	CASSPGGAETQYF	TGCGCCAGCAGCCCCGGGGGAGCAGAGACCCAGTACTTC
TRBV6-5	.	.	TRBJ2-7	CASKVGQSPYEQYF	TGTGCCAGCAAAGTCGGACAGTCTCCCTACGAGCAGTACTTC
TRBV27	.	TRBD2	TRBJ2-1	CASSLFPRLASGNEQFF	TGTGCCAGCAGTTTATTTCCCCGACTAGCAAGCGGGAATGAGCAGTTCTTC
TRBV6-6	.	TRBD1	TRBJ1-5	CASSYSVDGLQGATHF	TGTGCCAGCAGTTACTCGGTAGATGGTCTCCAGGGGGCCACGCATTTT
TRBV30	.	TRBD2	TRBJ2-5	CAWSVSSGSPETQYF	TGTGCCTGGAGTGTATCTAGCGGGAGCCCGGAGACCCAGTACTTC
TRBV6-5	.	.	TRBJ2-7	CASSYSRRGPYEQYF	TGTGCCAGCAGTTACTCGCGGCGGGGCCCATACGAGCAGTACTTC
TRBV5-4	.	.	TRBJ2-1	CASSLADLANEQFF	TGTGCCAGCAGCTTGGCCGATTTGGCTAATGAGCAGTTCTTC
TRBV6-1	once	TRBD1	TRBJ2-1	CASSESVQGAYNEQFF	TGTGCCAGCAGTGAATCGGTACAGGGGGCCTACAATGAGCAGTTCTTC
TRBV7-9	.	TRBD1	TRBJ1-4	CASSLGLSGQANEKLFF	TGTGCCAGCAGCTTAGGCCTTTCGGGACAGGCCAATGAAAAACTGTTTTTT
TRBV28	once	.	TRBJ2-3	CASSLSLLPDTQYF	TGTGCCAGCAGTTTATCCCTTCTCCCAGATACGCAGTATTTT
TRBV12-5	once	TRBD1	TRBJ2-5	CASGSGQGLEETQYF	TGTGCTAGTGGTTCGGGACAGGGGTTAGAAGAGACCCAGTACTTC
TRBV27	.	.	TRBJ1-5	CASRRVHSNQPQHF	TGTGCCAGCAGGAGGGTTCATAGCAATCAGCCCCAGCATTTT
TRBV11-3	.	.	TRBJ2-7	CASSLELTGMVKWYEQYF	TGTGCCAGCAGCTTAGAACTTACAGGGATGGTTAAGTGGTACGAGCAGTACTTC
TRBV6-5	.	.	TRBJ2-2	CASRDWDTGELFF	TGTGCCAGCAGAGACTGGGACACCGGGGAGCTGTTTTTT